This T cell receptor (beta chain) was sequenced in a study of beta chain features in type 1 diabetes (dated by TCRdb to 2017 to 2018). In the study overall: No differences in mean age, gender distribution, total cell number or subset yield were found between patients and healthy donors. In the study, TCRB repertoires of sorted circulating CD4+ T cell subsets from recently diagnosed type 1 diabetes patients were compared with those of matched healthy donors. Regulatory and stem cell-like memory subsets were isolated from only 8 patients and about 8 healthy donors, whereas naive and central memory subsets came from all 28 donors. A total of approximately 100 million sorted cells were examined across all samples, and the number of cells per subset was strongly correlated with RNA yield.

All of the isolated RNA was reverse transcribed with the High Capacity cDNA Reverse Transcription Kit, so expressed TCRB transcripts were sequenced. Deep immunoSEQ sequencing was applied to naive, central memory and regulatory T cell samples, giving an average of about 3.4 million total reads per sample. Sorted cells were lysed in RLT buffer and RNA was extracted with DNase-treated RNeasy Micro or Mini kits, depending on cell number. To prevent cross-contamination, every cell subset was processed on its own, while patient and healthy donor samples were processed together. The immunoSEQ multiplex PCR was used to amplify TCRB sequences from cDNA, generating 87-bp fragments that spanned the CDR3 region. The amplicons were sequenced using the Illumina HiSeq platform. Processing in the source paper ran as follows. Synthetic template baselines were used to correct PCR bias computationally, reads within Hamming distance 2 were collapsed, and singletons that could not be merged were discarded. Reads were aligned against IMGT so that V, D and J genes, CDR3 length and insertions or deletions at six rearrangement sites could be assigned. Clonotype counts were normalized to sorted cell number within each subset before computing true diversity and Gini coefficients with the tcR R package. The overlap coefficient, calculated on TCRB nucleotide sequences, was used to measure repertoire sharing. As a proxy for the pre-selection repertoire, out-of-frame TCRB sequences from naive cells were analyzed. TCRdb stores this immuneACCESS table with in-frame sequences only. Part of the clones is absent; in the studies checked, under half of the shortfall reflects unresolved V genes, and no reason is known for the rest. The V and J calls and clone size come from that table; D and trimming were worked out from the DNA. This sample is represented by hundreds of thousands of clones; roughly 13% of them were singletons. The ten largest clonotypes hold 0.04% of the sample.

A single peripheral blood draw of around 0.11 L on average was collected from each donor into heparinised tubes. A BD FACSAria II and a panel including CD45RO, CCR7, CD25, CD127, CD95 and CD27 were used to sort naive, central memory, regulatory and stem cell-like memory CD4+ T cells. A purity above 98% was achieved for all sorted populations. Right away, PBMCs were isolated by Lymphoprep density gradient centrifugation and were stained directly, with no culture step. To minimize batch effects, samples were stained and sorted in pairs, one healthy donor with one patient per experiment. This clone has more than one count but fewer than ten. No antigen is known for it. Base qualities are not recorded, but no much larger clone differs from it by a single base. CDR1 is given as SEHNR and CDR2 as FQNEAQ, both from the germline V gene (reference sequence). From the cysteine through the phenylalanine, the CDR3 covers 10 amino acids. Of all the DNA, just the CDR3 is kept, 30 bases in frame from base 1. V is shortened by 5 bases, J by 3 bases, and the region joining them spans 2 bases.

On the study overall, not on this receptor specifically: Naive, central memory and regulatory TCRB repertoires appeared to be more similar among patients than among healthy donors. Shorter templates might be favored by PCR, yet because patient and control samples were amplified and corrected together, any such skew would affect both groups equally. Because cDNA was sequenced instead of genomic DNA, activated cells with high expression could be over-represented, although the groups did not differ in activation or CD3 levels. Patients with type 1 diabetes made fewer insertions and deleted more nucleotides at VDJ recombination sites, implying thymic rearrangement abnormalities. Only small numbers of individuals were included in the HLA sub-analyses, which left unresolved whether HLA type had any influence on TCRB rearrangement. A moderate but significant shortening of TCRB CDR3 length was observed in type 1 diabetes patients in all four CD4+ subsets.

This TCR came from a man younger than 35 with type 1 diabetes. The V and J genes are TRBV7-9 and TRBJ2-7; no D gene call is confident. The specimen was naive CD4+ T cells from blood. The cell subset or site label of this sample denotes: true naive CD4+ T cells. The DNA is TGTGCCAGCAGCAACTACGAGCAGTACTTC. It encodes CASSNYEQYF.